These 9 T cell receptor beta chains were all obtained from the same sample, sequenced in a study of blood T cell repertoires in COVID-19. Sequenced by immunoSEQ multiplex PCR; TCRdb stores in-frame clones only, minus some. The sample shows about 170,000 clones, around 87% of them seen only once. The sequencing sample was made of peripheral blood. These receptors were collected from an elderly woman with COVID-19, enrolled during active disease.

The chain combines TRBV7-2 with TRBJ2-1; D is undetermined. Trimming left V 0 bases short and J 4 bases short, with 13 bases between. The germline CDR1 and CDR2 sequences are SGHTA and FQGNSA. The CDR3 has 16 amino acids. The CDR3 region is CASSLASNPSYNEQFF. The CDR3 DNA is TGTGCCAGCAGCTTAGCGTCTAACCCTTCTTACAATGAGCAGTTCTTC.

V usage is TRBV6-5 and J usage is TRBJ1-1; TRBD1 aligns across 8 bases. CDR1 MNHEY and CDR2 SVGAGI come from the germline V gene. After removal of 6 bases from V and 2 bases from J, the junction contained 5 bases not matched to a gene. The CDR3 has 14 amino acids. CDR3 protein: CASRGGQANTEAFF. The DNA of the CDR3 is TGTGCCAGCAGGGGGGGACAGGCTAACACTGAAGCTTTCTTT.

The chain links TRBV5-4 to TRBJ2-5, with 7 bases that match TRBD2. Looked up from germline, CDR1 is SGHNT and CDR2 is YYREEE (reference sequence). With V trimmed by 4 bases and J by 4 bases, 7 bases remained unmatched. The length of the CDR3 is 14 residues. CDR3 DNA sequence: TGTGCCAGCAGCCTTCGACTAGCAGGAGAGACCCAGTACTTC. Its protein product is CASSLRLAGETQYF. The full variable domain, its missing parts supplied by reference TRBV5-4 and TRBJ2-5, is ETGVTQSPTHLIKTRGQQVTLRCSSQSGHNTVSWYQQALGQGPQFIFQYYREEENGRGNFPPRFSGLQFPNYSSELNVNALELDDSALYLCASSLRLAGETQYFGPGTRLLVL.

V gene TRBV29-1 combines with J gene TRBJ2-3; 7 bases are a match to TRBD2. Per germline, CDR1 SQVTM and CDR2 ANQGSEA. V was clipped by 3 bases and J by 0 bases; unmatched bases: 9. The CDR3 is 16 residues long. CDR3 sequence (DNA): TGCAGCGTTGATTTGTGGGGACTATCTAGCACAGATACGCAGTATTTT. Translating it yields CSVDLWGLSSTDTQYF.

This clone is medium-sized (0.01 to 0.1%) in the sample. The chain joins TRBV6-5 to TRBJ1-2; 8 bases are a match to TRBD1. The V segment lost 4 bases and the J segment 4 bases; nucleotides outside the gene matches: 5. Germline V gene sequence: CDR1 MNHEY, CDR2 SVGAGI. This CDR3 is 14 amino acids long. The CDR3 is CASSSGTGFYGYTF. The DNA of the CDR3 is TGTGCCAGCAGTTCCGGGACAGGCTTCTATGGCTACACCTTC.

CDR3 in amino acids: CASKQTGMNTEAFF. The CDR3 DNA reads TGTGCCAGCAAACAGACAGGGATGAACACTGAAGCTTTCTTT. V gene TRBV25-1 combines with J gene TRBJ1-1; 7 bases map to TRBD1. With V trimmed by 7 bases and J by 0 bases, 5 bases remained unmatched. This CDR3 comprises 14 residues. Germline V gene sequence: CDR1 MGHDK, CDR2 SYGVNS.

The chain carries TRBV29-1 and TRBJ2-7; TRBD2 matches 14 bases. V lost 3 bases and J lost 4; bases outside the gene matches: 8. The CDR3 runs to 16 residues. Germline V gene sequence: CDR1 SQVTM, CDR2 ANQGSEA. The DNA of the CDR3 is TGCAGCGTTGACGTCGGGACTAGCGGGAGTAGATACGAGCAGTACTTC. This gives the protein CSVDVGTSGSRYEQYF.

This clone was recorded a few times. This chain connects TRBV11-2 to TRBJ1-2; 9 nucleotides agree with TRBD1. The V segment lost 3 bases and the J segment 8 bases; nucleotides outside the gene matches: 10. This CDR3 region has 15 residues. Germline assignment: CDR1 SGHAT and CDR2 FQNNGV. Here the CDR3 DNA reads TGTGCCAGCAGCTTGGGACAGGGCCCCTTTGGCGGCTACACCTTC. Translating it yields CASSLGQGPFGGYTF.

The chain recombines TRBV29-1 with TRBJ1-1; no clear D gene. CDR3 length: 13 amino acids. Trimming left V 6 bases short and J 3 bases short, with 14 bases between. Per germline, CDR1 SQVTM and CDR2 ANQGSEA. CDR3 sequence (DNA): TGCAGCGTAATTAGCCGTGAAGACACTGAAGCTTTCTTT. Translating gives CSVISREDTEAFF.